This paragraph covers one T cell receptor (beta chain) sequence. This entry comes from a study of control samples from healthy donors and cancer patients. The germline V gene encodes CDR1 SGHAT and CDR2 FQNNGV. V lost 5 bases and J lost 8; bases outside the gene matches: 6. The CDR3 contains 15 residues. Generated by immunoSEQ multiplex PCR, the TCRdb table keeps only in-frame clones and is missing some. This sample contains fewer than 250,000 clones. This clonotype was obtained from a woman between 25 and 40 years old in good health. The sequencing sample was made of blood. The V gene is TRBV11-2, the J gene TRBJ1-6; 10 nucleotides align to TRBD1. The CDR3 sequence: CASSNFGTGDSPLHF. The CDR3 DNA reads as TGTGCCAGCAGCAATTTTGGGACAGGGGATTCACCCCTCCACTTT.